This T cell receptor (beta chain) was identified in a study of OX40 agonist ivuxolimab in advanced cancers. Describing the broader study: Ivuxolimab was a fully human IgG2 agonistic monoclonal antibody targeting the costimulatory receptor OX40 (CD134). Intravenous ivuxolimab was administered to patients every 2 weeks at six dose levels: 0.01, 0.1, 0.3, 1.5, 3 and 10 mg/kg. Among the roughly 50 dose-escalation patients, about 20 had hepatocellular carcinoma, around 15 melanoma, 9 renal cell carcinoma and 9 head and neck cancer. In the dose-escalation cohort, around four fifths of patients were male, and the mean age was 60 years with a range of roughly 20 to 80. Prior anti-PD-1, anti-PD-L1 or anti-CTLA-4 therapy was permitted, and checkpoint inhibitors had been received by about 36% of dose-escalation patients. Three dose-escalation patients achieved partial responses, one with hepatocellular carcinoma and two with cutaneous melanoma. The point of sequencing TCRbeta in the periphery was to test whether ivuxolimab changed TCR sequence diversity and drove clonal T-cell expansion. The paper reports the monotherapy dose-escalation portion (N = 52 patients) of the phase I ivuxolimab trial. What the study reported, not specific to this receptor: Partial responders in the 0.1-3.0 mg/kg groups had among the lowest normalized peripheral clonal expansion, especially among CD8+ T cells. At doses of 0.1 to 3.0 mg/kg, clonal expansion of both CD4+ and CD8+ T cells in blood was seen between baseline and week 6. Low levels of normalized T-cell clonal expansion were also shown by some nonresponding patients. After ivuxolimab, more expanded clones were found on average in CD8+ T cells than in CD4+ T cells. The antigen specificity of the peripheral T cells that underwent clonal expansion was not determined.

For sequencing of the TCRbeta CDR3 region, genomic DNA was extracted from the sorted cells. The immunoSEQ Assay was used for sequencing of TCRbeta CDR3 regions. This is the immuneACCESS table as TCRdb keeps it, with only in-frame sequences that have V and J called. A part of the clones is gone; compared with another copy, unresolved V genes explain less than half, and the rest is unexplained. The sample table lists about 31,000 clones, roughly 82% of them with a count of one. The ten most abundant clones make up about 20% of the sample. Patients with autoimmune disease history or receiving systemic immunosuppression were excluded from the trial. Peripheral blood for TCR sequencing was collected from all dose cohorts at baseline, on cycle 4 day 1, and on cycle 7 day 1. The samples were taken from a phase I, first-in-human, multicenter, open-label dose-escalation trial of ivuxolimab. Adults with locally advanced or metastatic head and neck squamous cell, hepatocellular, melanoma or renal cell carcinoma were enrolled in the trial. Before TCR sequencing, CD4+ T cells and CD8+ T cells from peripheral blood were sorted into separate populations.

Per the germline V gene, MGHRA is the CDR1 and YSYEKL is the CDR2. The V and J ends are trimmed by 3 bases and 0 bases, leaving 30 bases between them. Including the terminal cysteine and phenylalanine, the CDR3 comprises 22 residues. The entry retains the CDR3 DNA only, 66 bases that are in frame from base 1. A remark on this clone: Its antigen is currently not known. Base qualities are not at hand, and no much larger clone is one base apart.

The V gene is TRBV4-1 and the J gene is TRBJ1-3, and the D gene may be TRBD1, 5 bases matching. This sequence was found in an adult with an advanced solid tumor such as melanoma, head and neck, liver or kidney cancer. The material sequenced was CD4+ or CD8+ T cells sorted from blood, taken in a trial of the OX40 agonist ivuxolimab. The CDR3 has the sequence CASSHAPVLVQRDGPSGNTIYF. The DNA sequence reads TGCGCCAGCAGCCACGCCCCTGTGTTGGTCCAGAGGGACGGACCCTCTGGAAACACCATATATTTT.